The 11 T cell receptor beta chains below all came from one sample that was sequenced in a study of blood T cells in healthy people across ages. Combining a sample-barcoded 5' primer with a J-beta primer mix, a second PCR ran for roughly 6 to 12 cycles. TCRdb re-called the 5' RACE reads through MiXCR, storing one row per CDR3 protein. The top ten hold approximately 0.71% of the sample, which has around 1,000,000 distinct CDR3 sequences, roughly a quarter seen once. In addition, the sample was reused for a study of T cells of mothers and their children.

The sample taken for sequencing was blood. The receptors originated from a girl between 2 and 10 years old in good health.

This clonotype was seen a handful of times. Sequence at one end of the junction differs from germline and may be a read error. The CDR3 DNA is TGTGCCACCAGTGACACTCGGGACAGGCAAGAGAACCAGTACTTC. Translation gives CATSDTRDRQENQYF. V usage is TRBV24-1 and J usage is TRBJ2-5; 8 bases are shared with TRBD1. The germline V gene has CDR1 KGHDR and CDR2 SFDVKD. CDR3 length: 15 amino acids.

The V call is TRBV20-1, the J call TRBJ2-5, with D possibly TRBD1 on 5 matching bases. The J call may be mistaken, given a closer DNA end match to TRBJ2-7. The CDR3 totals 13 residues. Germline CDR1 reads DFQATT; CDR2 reads SNEGSKA (reference sequence). CDR3 nucleotide sequence: TGCAGTGCTACAGGGTGGTCTACCTACGAGCAGTACTTC. This codes for CSATGWSTYEQYF.

This clonotype appeared a few times. The genes are TRBV19 and TRBJ2-1; D is perhaps TRBD1 or TRBD2 (6 bases each). Per the germline V gene, CDR1 is LNHDA and CDR2 is SQIVND (reference sequence). The CDR3 sequence is 13 residues long. Trimming shortened V by 6 bases and J by 12 bases, and 18 bases separated the two germline ends. The CDR3: CASRAGEVGWQFF. The DNA for the CDR3 is TGTGCCAGTAGGGCAGGGGAGGTTGGGTGGCAGTTCTTC.

This clonotype was seen once. The chain joins TRBV4-3 to TRBJ1-2; possible D gene TRBD1, 5 bases. Trimming took 1 base from V and 3 from J, leaving 12 bases between them. Germline assignment: CDR1 LGHNA and CDR2 YSLEER. The CDR3 is 15 residues long. The CDR3 reads CASSQARRDHYGYTF. CDR3 in DNA: TGCGCCAGCAGCCAAGCCAGACGGGACCACTATGGCTACACCTTC.

This clonotype was picked up one time. The chain is built from TRBV5-1 and TRBJ1-1; 7 nucleotides match TRBD1. CDR3 length: 15 residues. Germline assignment: CDR1 SGHRS and CDR2 YFSETQ. Trimming removed 3 bases from V and 1 base from J; junction bases left unmatched: 6. CDR3 nucleotides: TGCGCCAGCAGCTACAAACAGGGGCCGAACACTGAAGCTTTCTTT. It yields the protein CASSYKQGPNTEAFF.

This chain uses TRBV6-1 with TRBJ2-5; no firm D call. In germline, CDR1 is MNHNS, CDR2 SASEGT. The length of the CDR3 is 14 residues. The V end lost 1 base, the J end lost 1 base, and 7 bases lay between the germline ends. The CDR3 is CASSEDSSQETQYF. CDR3 sequence (DNA): TGTGCCAGCAGTGAAGACTCTAGCCAAGAGACCCAGTACTTC.

This clonotype was observed a few times. V and J are TRBV20-1 and TRBJ2-1, with unresolved D. Germline V gene lookup returns CDR1 DFQATT and CDR2 SNEGSKA (reference sequence). Deletions cut 4 bases from V and 9 bases from J, with 10 bases between. The CDR3 covers 11 residues. CDR3 sequence: CSATLGPEQFF. The CDR3 region has the DNA TGCAGTGCTACTTTAGGGCCTGAGCAGTTCTTC.

The rearrangement links TRBV28 to TRBJ2-3, with 16 bases identical to TRBD2. Looked up from germline, CDR1 is MDHEN and CDR2 is SYDVKM. J lost 2 bases, V lost 5 bases, and 13 bases had no gene match. The CDR3 contains 20 residues. In DNA form, the CDR3 reads TGTGCCAGCAGTCCTGGGACTAGCGGGAGGGCCGTCTCCCTCACAGATACGCAGTATTTT. Translation gives CASSPGTSGRAVSLTDTQYF.

This clonotype was observed a few times. DNA for the CDR3: TGCAGTGCGCCAGGAAGCCCATTCTACAATGAGCAGTTCTTC. This codes for CSAPGSPFYNEQFF. This chain uses TRBV20-1 with TRBJ2-1; D gene unclear. The CDR3 loop spans 14 amino acids. The V gene's germline CDR1 is DFQATT and CDR2 SNEGSKA (reference sequence). V gave up 6 bases and J gave up 3 bases, with 15 bases separating them.

The chain recombines TRBV20-1 with TRBJ2-5, with 8 bases aligning to TRBD2. The J call could be wrong; TRBJ2-7 is a better fit for the DNA end. CDR1 and CDR2 (germline): DFQATT, SNEGSKA (reference sequence). This CDR3 is built from 15 residues. CDR3 sequence (DNA): TGCAGTGCTAGAGATACATTAGCGGGAACGTACGAGCAGTACTTC. Translating gives CSARDTLAGTYEQYF.

This clonotype was counted between two and nine times. The chain couples TRBV7-9 to TRBJ2-7; the D is unclear. The CDR3 runs 12 residues. Trimming shortened V by 3 bases and J by 7 bases, and 10 bases separated the two germline ends. The germline V gene encodes CDR1 SEHNR and CDR2 FQNEAQ (reference sequence). The CDR3 loop reads CASSLFPGEQYF. In nucleotides, the CDR3 is TGTGCCAGCAGCTTGTTTCCTGGAGAGCAGTACTTC.